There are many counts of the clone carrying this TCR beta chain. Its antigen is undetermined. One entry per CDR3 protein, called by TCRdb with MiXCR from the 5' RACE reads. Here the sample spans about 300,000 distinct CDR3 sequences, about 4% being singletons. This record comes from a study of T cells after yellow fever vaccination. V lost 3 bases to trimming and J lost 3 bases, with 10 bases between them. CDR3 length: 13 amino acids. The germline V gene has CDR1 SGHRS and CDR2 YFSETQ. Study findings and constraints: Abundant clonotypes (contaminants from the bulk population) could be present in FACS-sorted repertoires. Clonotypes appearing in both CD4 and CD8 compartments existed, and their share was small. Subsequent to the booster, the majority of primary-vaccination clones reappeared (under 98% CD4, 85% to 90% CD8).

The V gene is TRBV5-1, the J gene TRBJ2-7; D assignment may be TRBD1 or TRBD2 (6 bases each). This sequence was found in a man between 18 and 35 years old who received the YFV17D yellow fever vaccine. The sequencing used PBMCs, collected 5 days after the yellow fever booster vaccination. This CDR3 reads CASSYGGGYEQYF. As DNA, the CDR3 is TGCGCCAGCAGCTACGGGGGCGGCTACGAGCAGTACTTC. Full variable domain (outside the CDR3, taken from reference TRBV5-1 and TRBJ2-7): KAGVTQTPRYLIKTRGQQVTLSCSPISGHRSVSWYQQTPGQGLQFLFEYFSETQRNKGNFPGRFSGRQFSNSRSEMNVSTLELGDSALYLCASSYGGGYEQYFGPGTRLTVT.